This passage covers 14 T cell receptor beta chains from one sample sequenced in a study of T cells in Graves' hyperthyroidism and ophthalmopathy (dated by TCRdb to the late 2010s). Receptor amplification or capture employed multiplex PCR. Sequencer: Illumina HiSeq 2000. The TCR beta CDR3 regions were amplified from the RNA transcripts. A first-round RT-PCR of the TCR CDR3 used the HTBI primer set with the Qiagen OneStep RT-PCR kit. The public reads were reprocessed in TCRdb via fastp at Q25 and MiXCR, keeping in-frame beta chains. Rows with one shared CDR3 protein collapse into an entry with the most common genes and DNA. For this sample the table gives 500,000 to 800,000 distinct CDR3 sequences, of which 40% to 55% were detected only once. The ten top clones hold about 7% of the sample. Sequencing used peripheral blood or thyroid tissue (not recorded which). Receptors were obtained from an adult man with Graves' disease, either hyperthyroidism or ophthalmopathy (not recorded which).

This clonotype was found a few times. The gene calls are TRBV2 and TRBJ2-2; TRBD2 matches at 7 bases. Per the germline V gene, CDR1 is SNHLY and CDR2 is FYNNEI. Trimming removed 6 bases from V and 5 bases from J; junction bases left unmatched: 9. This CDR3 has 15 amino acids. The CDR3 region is CASSMGGLGTGELFF. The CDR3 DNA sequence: TGTGCCAGCAGCATGGGAGGGCTTGGTACCGGGGAGCTGTTTTTT.

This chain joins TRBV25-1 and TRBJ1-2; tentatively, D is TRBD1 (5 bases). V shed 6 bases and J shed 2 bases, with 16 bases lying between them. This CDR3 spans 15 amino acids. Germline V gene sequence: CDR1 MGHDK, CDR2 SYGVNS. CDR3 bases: TGTGCCAGCAGCATCGCGGGGGGAGGGAACTATGGCTACACCTTC. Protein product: CASSIAGGGNYGYTF.

DNA for the CDR3: TGTGCCAGCAGCTTATGGGGCAGTCCGCTCAAAATATATGATTCACCCCTCCACTTT. It translates to CASSLWGSPLKIYDSPLHF. The chain couples TRBV7-4 to TRBJ1-6; D may be TRBD1 (5 bases). The CDR3 is 19 amino acids. V dropped 2 bases and J dropped 8 bases, with 25 bases sitting between them. Looked up from germline, CDR1 is SGHVT and CDR2 is SQSDAQ.

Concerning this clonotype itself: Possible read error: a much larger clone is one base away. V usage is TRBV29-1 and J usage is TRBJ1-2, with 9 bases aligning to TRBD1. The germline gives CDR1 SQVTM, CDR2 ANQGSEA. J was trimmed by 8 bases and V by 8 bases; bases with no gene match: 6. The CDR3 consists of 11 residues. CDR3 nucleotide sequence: TGCAGCCTCGACAGGGGGTTGGGCTACACCTTC. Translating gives CSLDRGLGYTF.

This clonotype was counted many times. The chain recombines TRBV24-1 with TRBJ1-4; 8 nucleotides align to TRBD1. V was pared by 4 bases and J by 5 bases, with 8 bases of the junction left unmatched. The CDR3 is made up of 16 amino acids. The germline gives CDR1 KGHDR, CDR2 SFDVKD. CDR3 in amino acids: CATSDPSTGANEKLFF. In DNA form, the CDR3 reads TGTGCCACCAGTGACCCCTCGACAGGGGCGAATGAAAAACTGTTTTTT.

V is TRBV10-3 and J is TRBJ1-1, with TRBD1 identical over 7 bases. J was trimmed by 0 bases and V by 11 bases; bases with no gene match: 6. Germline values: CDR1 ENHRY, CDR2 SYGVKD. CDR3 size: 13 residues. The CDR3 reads CAQEGTVNTEAFF. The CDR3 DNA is TGTGCCCAAGAAGGGACAGTGAACACTGAAGCTTTCTTT.

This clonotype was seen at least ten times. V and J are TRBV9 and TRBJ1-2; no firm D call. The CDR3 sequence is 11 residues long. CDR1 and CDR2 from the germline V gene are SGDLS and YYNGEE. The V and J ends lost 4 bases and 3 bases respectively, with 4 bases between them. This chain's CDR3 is CASSTDYGYTF. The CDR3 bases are TGTGCCAGCAGCACGGACTATGGCTACACCTTC.

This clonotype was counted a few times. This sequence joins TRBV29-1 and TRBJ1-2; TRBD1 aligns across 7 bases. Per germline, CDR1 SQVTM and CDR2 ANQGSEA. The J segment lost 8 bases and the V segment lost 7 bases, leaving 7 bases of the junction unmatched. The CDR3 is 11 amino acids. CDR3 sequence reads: CSGLGQRGYTF. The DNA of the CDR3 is TGCAGCGGACTGGGACAGCGAGGCTACACCTTC.

CDR3 DNA: TGTGCCAGCAGCTTAGGAAGACAAACTGGAAACACCATATATTTT. This encodes CASSLGRQTGNTIYF. The chain links TRBV7-8 to TRBJ1-3; D gene ambiguous. V was pared by 1 base and J by 2 bases, with 9 bases between. This CDR3 comprises 15 residues. Germline V gene lookup returns CDR1 SGHVS and CDR2 FQNEAQ.

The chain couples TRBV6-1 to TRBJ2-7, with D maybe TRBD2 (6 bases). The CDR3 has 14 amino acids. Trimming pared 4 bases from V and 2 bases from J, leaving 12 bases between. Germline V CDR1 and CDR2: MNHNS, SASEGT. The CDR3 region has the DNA TGTGCCAGCAGTGTTGGGGCGGGAACCTACGAGCAGTACTTC. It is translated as CASSVGAGTYEQYF.

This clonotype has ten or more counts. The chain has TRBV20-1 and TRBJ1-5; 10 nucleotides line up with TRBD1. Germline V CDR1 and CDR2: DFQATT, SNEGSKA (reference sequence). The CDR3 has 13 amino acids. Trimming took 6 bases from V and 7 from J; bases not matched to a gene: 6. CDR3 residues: CSAKGTGDQPQHF. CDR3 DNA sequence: TGCAGTGCAAAAGGGACAGGGGACCAGCCCCAGCATTTT.

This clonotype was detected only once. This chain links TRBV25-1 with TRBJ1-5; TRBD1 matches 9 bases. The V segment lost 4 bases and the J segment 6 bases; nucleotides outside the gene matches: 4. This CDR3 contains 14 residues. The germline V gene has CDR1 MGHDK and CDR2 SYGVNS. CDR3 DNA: TGTGCCAGCAGTGCCGGGACAGGGCCTCAGCCCCAGCATTTT. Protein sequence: CASSAGTGPQPQHF. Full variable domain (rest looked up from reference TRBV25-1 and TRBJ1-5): EADIYQTPRYLVIGTGKKITLECSQTMGHDKMYWYQQDPGMELHLIHYSYGVNSTEKGDLSSESTVSRIRTEHFPLTLESARPSHTSQYLCASSAGTGPQPQHFGDGTRLSIL.

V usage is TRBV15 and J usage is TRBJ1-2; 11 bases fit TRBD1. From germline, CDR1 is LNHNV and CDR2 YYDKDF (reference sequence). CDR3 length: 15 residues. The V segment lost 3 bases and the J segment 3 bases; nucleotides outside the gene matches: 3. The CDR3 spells CATSSLDRGHYGYTF. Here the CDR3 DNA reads TGTGCCACCAGCAGCTTGGACAGGGGGCACTATGGCTACACCTTC.

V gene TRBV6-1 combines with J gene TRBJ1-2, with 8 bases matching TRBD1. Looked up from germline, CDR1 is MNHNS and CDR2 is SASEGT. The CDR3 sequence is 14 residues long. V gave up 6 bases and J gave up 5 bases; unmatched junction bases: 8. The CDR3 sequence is CASRKAGQAYGYTF. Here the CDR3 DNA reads TGTGCCAGCAGGAAAGCGGGACAGGCATATGGCTACACCTTC.